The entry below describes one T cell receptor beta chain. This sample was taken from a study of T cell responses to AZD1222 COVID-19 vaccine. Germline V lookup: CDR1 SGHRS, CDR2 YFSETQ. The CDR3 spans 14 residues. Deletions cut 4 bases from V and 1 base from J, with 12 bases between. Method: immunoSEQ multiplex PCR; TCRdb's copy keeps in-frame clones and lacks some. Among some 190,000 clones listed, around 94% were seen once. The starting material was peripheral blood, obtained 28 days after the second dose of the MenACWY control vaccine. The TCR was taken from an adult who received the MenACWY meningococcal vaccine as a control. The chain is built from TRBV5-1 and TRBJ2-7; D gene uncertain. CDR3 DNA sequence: TGCGCCAGCAGCGCGGCTACGGTTTCCTACGAGCAGTACTTC. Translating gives CASSAATVSYEQYF.